Below are 29 T cell receptor beta chains sequenced from a single sample in a study of cytomegalovirus exposure and HLA in healthy donors. Primers: 60 Vbeta forward and 13 Jbeta reverse. Data came from immunoSEQ multiplex PCR; TCRdb stores just in-frame clones and leaves some out. Its table records around 80,000 clones. The specimen was PBMCs. The origin of the receptors is a boy between 5 and 17 years old in good health and CMV-seronegative.

This rearrangement joins TRBV7-9 to TRBJ2-3; D call uncertain. The V end was cut by 1 base, the J end by 4 bases, with 12 bases between. Germline loops: CDR1 SEHNR, CDR2 FQNEAQ (reference sequence). CDR3 length: 15 residues. The CDR3 loop reads CASSLGPYDADTQYF. The CDR3 DNA reads as TGTGCCAGCAGCTTAGGTCCCTACGATGCAGATACGCAGTATTTT.

This rearrangement joins TRBV7-8 to TRBJ1-1; a possible D gene is TRBD1 (5 bases). Germline CDR1 and CDR2: SGHVS and FQNEAQ. Trimming took 5 bases from V and 0 from J, leaving 16 bases between them. This CDR3 comprises 16 residues. The CDR3 spells CASSPVRVGVNTEAFF. CDR3 DNA sequence: TGTGCCAGCAGCCCGGTCAGGGTAGGAGTGAACACTGAAGCTTTCTTT.

The chain couples TRBV19 to TRBJ1-3; D not certain. The germline V gene has CDR1 LNHDA and CDR2 SQIVND (reference sequence). V shed 3 bases and J shed 0 bases, with 12 bases lying between them. The CDR3 length is 16 residues. CDR3: CASSILPRSSGNTIYF. The CDR3 nucleotides read TGTGCCAGTAGTATCCTGCCCCGGAGCTCTGGAAACACCATATATTTT.

CDR3 bases: TGTGCCAGCAGTTTAGAGCCTAGCAATCAGCCCCAGCATTTT. It is translated as CASSLEPSNQPQHF. The chain uses TRBV27 and TRBJ1-5; D not resolved. CDR3 length: 14 residues. V dropped 2 bases and J dropped 0 bases, with 5 bases sitting between them. CDR1 and CDR2 (germline): MNHEY, SMNVEV (reference sequence).

Comments on this clone: This sample includes further DNA sequences coding for the same CDR3. The rearrangement joins TRBV19 to TRBJ1-2; TRBD1 is a possible D gene (5 bases). V was clipped by 2 bases and J by 4 bases, with 11 bases between them. CDR3 length equals 14 residues. Germline V CDR1 and CDR2: LNHDA, SQIVND (reference sequence). In DNA form, the CDR3 reads TGTGCCAGTAGTATAACCCAGGGTGGCTATGGCTACACCTTC. Protein product: CASSITQGGYGYTF.

V gene TRBV7-6 combines with J gene TRBJ2-5; TRBD2 matches 14 bases. Losses at the gene ends were 1 base for V and 4 bases for J; bases not matched to a gene: 8. The CDR3 has 18 residues. Per the germline V gene, CDR1 is SGHVS and CDR2 is FNYEAQ. In DNA, the CDR3 is TGTGCCAGCAGCTTAGATCGCGGGACTAGCGGGAGTGCAGAGACCCAGTACTTC. Amino acid sequence: CASSLDRGTSGSAETQYF. Full variable domain (missing parts from reference TRBV7-6 and TRBJ2-5): GAGVSQSPRYKVTKRGQDVALRCDPISGHVSLYWYRQALGQGPEFLTYFNYEAQQDKSGLPNDRFSAERPEGSISTLTIQRTEQRDSAMYRCASSLDRGTSGSAETQYFGPGTRLLVL.

The V and J genes are TRBV18 and TRBJ1-1; 7 bases match TRBD1. CDR1 KGHSH and CDR2 LQKENI come from the germline V gene. V trimming: 8 bases; J trimming: 1 base; junction bases outside the gene matches: 7. The CDR3 totals 14 residues. CDR3: CASTGGTENTEAFF. As DNA, the CDR3 is TGTGCCAGCACGGGGGGGACAGAGAACACTGAAGCTTTCTTT. Supplemented by reference TRBV18 and TRBJ1-1, the full variable domain reads NAGVMQNPRHLVRRRGQEARLRCSPMKGHSHVYWYRQLPEEGLKFMVYLQKENIIDESGMPKERFSAEFPKEGPSILRIQQVVRGDSAAYFCASTGGTENTEAFFGQGTRLTVV.

The genes are TRBV6-6 and TRBJ1-1; perhaps TRBD1 as D (5 bases). V was clipped by 2 bases and J by 5 bases, with 6 bases between them. The CDR3 totals 12 residues. The V gene's germline CDR1 is MNHNY and CDR2 SVGAGI (reference sequence). The CDR3 loop is CASSYGATEAFF. The CDR3 DNA reads TGTGCCAGCAGTTACGGGGCTACTGAAGCTTTCTTT.

J is TRBJ2-1 and V is TRBV10-3; 14 bases map to TRBD2. Losses at the gene ends were 10 bases for V and 9 bases for J; bases not matched to a gene: 11. CDR1 and CDR2 (germline): ENHRY, SYGVKD. The CDR3 covers 15 residues. CDR3 in amino acids: CATGLAGGLGGEQFF. The CDR3 nucleotides are TGTGCCACAGGACTAGCGGGGGGTTTGGGGGGTGAGCAGTTCTTC.

The rearrangement joins TRBV9 to TRBJ1-4; D is possibly TRBD1 (6 bases). The V and J ends lost 3 bases and 3 bases respectively, with 15 bases between them. The germline gives CDR1 SGDLS, CDR2 YYNGEE. The CDR3 is made up of 16 amino acids. The chain's CDR3 is CASSAQGSRANEKLFF. CDR3 sequence (DNA): TGTGCCAGCAGCGCCCAGGGGAGTCGAGCTAATGAAAAACTGTTTTTT.

The chain combines TRBV19 with TRBJ1-4; 11 nucleotides align to TRBD1. Per germline, CDR1 LNHDA and CDR2 SQIVND (reference sequence). J was trimmed by 8 bases and V by 6 bases; bases with no gene match: 14. The CDR3 runs 17 residues. The DNA for the CDR3 is TGTGCCAGTAGCTCGAGGGACAGGGGGATTCGAGAAGAAAAACTGTTTTTT. Translated, it gives CASSSRDRGIREEKLFF.

The V and J genes are TRBV29-1 and TRBJ2-3; perhaps TRBD1 as D (5 bases). V lost 6 bases, J lost 2 bases, and 15 bases lay in between. CDR1 is SQVTM, CDR2 ANQGSEA, per germline. The CDR3 is 14 residues long. The CDR3 nucleotides are TGCAGCGTGCGCCCAGGACAATCCACAGATACGCAGTATTTT. Amino acids: CSVRPGQSTDTQYF.

The rearrangement links TRBV9 to TRBJ2-3; a possible D gene is TRBD2 (5 bases). The length of the CDR3 is 18 residues. Germline values: CDR1 SGDLS, CDR2 YYNGEE. V lost 4 bases and J 0 bases, leaving 21 bases between the germline ends. Here the CDR3 reads CASSRGKVTGSSTDTQYF. CDR3 coding DNA: TGTGCCAGCAGCCGGGGTAAAGTTACGGGGAGTAGCACAGATACGCAGTATTTT.

V gene TRBV19 combines with J gene TRBJ2-7; weak D call: TRBD1 (5 bases). The V end lost 3 bases, the J end lost 3 bases, and 12 bases lay between the germline ends. Germline assignment: CDR1 LNHDA and CDR2 SQIVND (reference sequence). CDR3 length equals 14 residues. The DNA of the CDR3 is TGTGCCAGTAGTATTACACAGGCTAGCTACGAGCAGTACTTC. This gives the protein CASSITQASYEQYF.

The rearrangement joins TRBV21-1 to TRBJ1-1. TRBV21-1 is given as a pseudogene. The length of the CDR3 is 14 residues. The CDR3 nucleotides read TGTGCCAGCAGCAAAGTCGAGGTAGGCACTGAAGCTTTCTTT. It specifies CASSKVEVGTEAFF.

The chain is built from TRBV25-1 and TRBJ1-2, with a possible D match to TRBD1 (5 bases). This CDR3 is 11 amino acids long. V was trimmed by 6 bases and J by 8 bases, leaving 10 bases between them. Germline CDR1 MGHDK, CDR2 SYGVNS. This CDR3 reads CASSLGGGYTF. The DNA of the CDR3 is TGTGCCAGCAGCCTTGGGGGGGGCTACACCTTC.

For the CDR3, the DNA is TGTGCCAGCAGCCGGAGACTAGCGGGAGAAAGCGAGCAGTACTTC. Residues: CASSRRLAGESEQYF. The rearrangement links TRBV13 to TRBJ2-7, with TRBD2 matching 12 bases. This CDR3 contains 15 residues. Unmatched junction bases numbered 8, after V lost 5 bases and J lost 6 bases. Germline CDR1 is PRHDT and CDR2 is FYEKMQ (reference sequence).

This chain connects TRBV30 to TRBJ1-2; D gene uncertain. Germline CDR1 and CDR2: GTSNPN and SVGIG (reference sequence). Trimming took 5 bases from V and 7 from J, leaving 8 bases between them. This CDR3 contains 10 residues. CDR3 sequence (DNA): TGTGCCTGGGAAGGAGGTGGCTACACCTTC. Protein: CAWEGGGYTF.

V usage is TRBV6-5 and J usage is TRBJ2-1; tentative D call: TRBD2 (6 bases). Trimming took off 3 bases at V and 8 bases at J, with 8 bases between the two ends. The CDR3 covers 12 residues. CDR1 and CDR2 from the germline V gene are MNHEY and SVGAGI. CDR3 in amino acids: CASSYWGDEQFF. Here the CDR3 DNA reads TGTGCCAGCAGTTATTGGGGGGATGAGCAGTTCTTC.

V and J are TRBV30 and TRBJ1-6, with D perhaps TRBD1 (5 bases). V shed 5 bases and J shed 12 bases, with 17 bases lying between them. The CDR3 is made up of 13 amino acids. Per the germline V gene, CDR1 is GTSNPN and CDR2 is SVGIG (reference sequence). Written as DNA, the CDR3 is TGTGCCTGGCTAGTTTCGCCGGGGGTACCCCTCCACTTT. It yields the protein CAWLVSPGVPLHF. Together with reference TRBV30 and TRBJ1-6, the CDR3 gives the full variable domain: SQTIHQWPATLVQPVGSPLSLECTVEGTSNPNLYWYRQAAGRGLQLLFYSVGIGQISSEVPQNLSASRPQDRQFILSSKKLLLSDSGFYLCAWLVSPGVPLHFGNGTRLTVT.

This rearrangement joins TRBV9 to TRBJ2-2; TRBD1 might be the D (5 bases). Germline values: CDR1 SGDLS, CDR2 YYNGEE. Trimming cost V 7 bases and J 1 base, with 14 bases left between them. This CDR3 is built from 15 residues. The CDR3 region is CASQTEAWNTGELFF. CDR3 sequence (DNA): TGTGCCAGCCAGACAGAAGCCTGGAACACCGGGGAGCTGTTTTTT.

The chain uses TRBV6-1 and TRBJ1-2; 7 nucleotides match TRBD1. Germline lookup yields CDR1 MNHNS and CDR2 SASEGT. V lost 5 bases, J lost 6 bases, and 9 bases stayed unmatched. The CDR3 runs 14 residues. The CDR3 coding sequence is TGTGCCAGCAGTCCAGGGACAGAAGCTCATGGCTACACCTTC. Translating gives CASSPGTEAHGYTF.

The chain combines TRBV10-3 with TRBJ1-1, with TRBD1 as a possible D gene (5 bases). The CDR3 consists of 13 residues. V shed 6 bases and J shed 0 bases, with 8 bases lying between them. Germline-derived CDR1 and CDR2 are ENHRY and SYGVKD. The CDR3 DNA follows: TGTGCCATCAGGGGGCCGTTGAACACTGAAGCTTTCTTT. Translation gives CAIRGPLNTEAFF.

The rearrangement links TRBV9 to TRBJ2-1; 12 bases fit TRBD2. CDR1 is SGDLS, CDR2 YYNGEE, per germline. J lost 5 bases, V lost 0 bases, and 3 bases had no gene match. This CDR3 region has 16 residues. The CDR3 here is CASSVDLAGGDNEQFF. DNA of the CDR3: TGTGCCAGCAGCGTAGATCTAGCGGGAGGGGACAATGAGCAGTTCTTC.

The chain is built from TRBV6-5 and TRBJ2-5; D gene ambiguous. The better agreement between TRBJ2-7 and the DNA end casts doubt on the J call. This CDR3 contains 14 residues. Germline V gene lookup returns CDR1 MNHEY and CDR2 SVGAGI. In DNA form, the CDR3 reads TGTGCCAGCAGTTACAGGCAGCCCAACTACGAGCAGTACTTC. This gives the protein CASSYRQPNYEQYF.

This rearrangement joins TRBV6-5 to TRBJ1-4, with a weak D call TRBD1 (6 bases). The V end was cut by 8 bases, the J end by 8 bases, with 15 bases between. The CDR3 consists of 13 residues. Germline-derived CDR1 and CDR2 are MNHEY and SVGAGI. Here the CDR3 reads CASGRGAGEKLFF. The CDR3 nucleotides are TGTGCCAGCGGGCGGGGGGCTGGAGAAAAACTGTTTTTT.

The chain is built from TRBV6-5 and TRBJ2-5, with TRBD1 identical over 9 bases. The end of the DNA fits TRBJ2-7 better, so the J call may be wrong. Germline V gene sequence: CDR1 MNHEY, CDR2 SVGAGI. This CDR3 contains 15 residues. CDR3: CASSYAQGASYEQYF. The CDR3 nucleotides read TGTGCCAGCAGTTACGCACAGGGGGCGAGTTACGAGCAGTACTTC.

The chain joins TRBV19 to TRBJ1-1; D remains unclear. Germline CDR1 and CDR2: LNHDA and SQIVND (reference sequence). The CDR3 runs to 14 residues. V lost 1 base, J lost 3 bases, and 9 bases lay in between. The DNA of the CDR3 is TGTGCCAGTAGTATAGGCGGGGAGTACACTGAAGCTTTCTTT. Its protein product is CASSIGGEYTEAFF. The full variable domain, with the rest looked up from reference TRBV19 and TRBJ1-1, is DGGITQSPKYLFRKEGQNVTLSCEQNLNHDAMYWYRQDPGQGLRLIYYSQIVNDFQKGDIAEGYSVSREKKESFPLTVTSAQKNPTAFYLCASSIGGEYTEAFFGQGTRLTVV.

The chain joins TRBV5-1 to TRBJ2-5; tentative D call: TRBD2 (6 bases). From germline, CDR1 is SGHRS and CDR2 YFSETQ. This CDR3 is built from 12 residues. The V gene lost 2 bases and the J gene lost 5 bases, with 7 bases spanning the gap. CDR3 bases: TGCGCCAGCAGCTTTCGGGGGGAGACCCAGTACTTC. Translation: CASSFRGETQYF.